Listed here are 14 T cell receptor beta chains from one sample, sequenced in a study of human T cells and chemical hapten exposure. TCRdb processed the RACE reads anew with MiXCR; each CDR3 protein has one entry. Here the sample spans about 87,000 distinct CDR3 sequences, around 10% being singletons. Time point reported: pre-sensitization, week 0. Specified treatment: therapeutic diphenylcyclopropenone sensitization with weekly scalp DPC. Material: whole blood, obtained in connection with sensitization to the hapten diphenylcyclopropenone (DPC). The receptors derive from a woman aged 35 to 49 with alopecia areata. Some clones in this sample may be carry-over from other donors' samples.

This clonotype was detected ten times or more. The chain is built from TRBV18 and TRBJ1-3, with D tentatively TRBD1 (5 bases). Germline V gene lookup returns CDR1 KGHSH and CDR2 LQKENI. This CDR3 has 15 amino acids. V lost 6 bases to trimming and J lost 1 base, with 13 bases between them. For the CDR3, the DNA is TGTGCCAGCTCGCCCTGGGAGGGGTCTGGAAACACCATATATTTT. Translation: CASSPWEGSGNTIYF.

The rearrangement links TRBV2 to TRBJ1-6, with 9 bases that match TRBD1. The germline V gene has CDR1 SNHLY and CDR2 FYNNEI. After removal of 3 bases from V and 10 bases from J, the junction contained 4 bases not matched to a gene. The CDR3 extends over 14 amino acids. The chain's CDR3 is CASSEGQGVSPLHF. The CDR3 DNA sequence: TGTGCCAGCAGTGAGGGACAGGGAGTCTCACCCCTCCACTTT.

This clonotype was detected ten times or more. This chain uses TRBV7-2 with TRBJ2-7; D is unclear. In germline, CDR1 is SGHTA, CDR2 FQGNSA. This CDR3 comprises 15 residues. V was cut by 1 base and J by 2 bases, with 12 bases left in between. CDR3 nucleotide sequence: TGTGCCAGCAGCTTAGTCACTCGCGGAACCTACGAGCAGTACTTC. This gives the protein CASSLVTRGTYEQYF.

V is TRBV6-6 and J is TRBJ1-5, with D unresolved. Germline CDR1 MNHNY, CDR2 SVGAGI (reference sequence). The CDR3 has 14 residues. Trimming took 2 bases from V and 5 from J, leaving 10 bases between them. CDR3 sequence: CASSYRLSDQPQHF. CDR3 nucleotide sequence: TGTGCCAGCAGTTACCGCCTCAGCGATCAGCCCCAGCATTTT.

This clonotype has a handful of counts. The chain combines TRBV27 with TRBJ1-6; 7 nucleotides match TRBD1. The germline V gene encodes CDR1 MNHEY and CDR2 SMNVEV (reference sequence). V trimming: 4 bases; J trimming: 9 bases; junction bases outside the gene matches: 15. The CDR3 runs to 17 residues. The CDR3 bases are TGTGCCAGCAGTTCCCCCCATAACAGGGGACGAGGTTCACCCCTCCACTTT. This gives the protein CASSSPHNRGRGSPLHF.

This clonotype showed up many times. The DNA of the CDR3 is TGTGCCAGCAGCCCCGGACTAGCGGGGGCTTACCAAGAGACCCAGTACTTC. Its translation is CASSPGLAGAYQETQYF. The chain couples TRBV11-3 to TRBJ2-5, with 13 bases that match TRBD2. Germline V gene sequence: CDR1 SGHNT, CDR2 YENEEA. V shed 5 bases and J 0 bases; nucleotides not matched to a gene: 6. The CDR3 loop spans 17 amino acids.

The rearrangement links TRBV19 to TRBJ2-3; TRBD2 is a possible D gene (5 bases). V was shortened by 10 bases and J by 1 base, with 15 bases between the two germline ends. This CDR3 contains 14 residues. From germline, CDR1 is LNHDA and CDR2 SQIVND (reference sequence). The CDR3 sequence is CATAEGVGTDTQYF. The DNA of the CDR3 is TGTGCCACCGCTGAGGGAGTGGGCACAGATACGCAGTATTTT.

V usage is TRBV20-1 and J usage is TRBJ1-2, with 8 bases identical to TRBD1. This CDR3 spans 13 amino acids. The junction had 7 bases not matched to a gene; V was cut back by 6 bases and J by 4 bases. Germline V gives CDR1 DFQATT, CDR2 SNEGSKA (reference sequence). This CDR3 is CSAKTGDGYGYTF. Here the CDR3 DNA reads TGCAGTGCGAAGACAGGGGACGGCTATGGCTACACCTTC.

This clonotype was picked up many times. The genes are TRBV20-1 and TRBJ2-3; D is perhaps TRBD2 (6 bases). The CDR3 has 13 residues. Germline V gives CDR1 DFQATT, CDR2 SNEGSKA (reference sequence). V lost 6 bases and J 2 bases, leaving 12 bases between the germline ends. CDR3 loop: CSASDYSTDTQYF. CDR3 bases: TGCAGTGCCTCGGACTACTCCACAGATACGCAGTATTTT.

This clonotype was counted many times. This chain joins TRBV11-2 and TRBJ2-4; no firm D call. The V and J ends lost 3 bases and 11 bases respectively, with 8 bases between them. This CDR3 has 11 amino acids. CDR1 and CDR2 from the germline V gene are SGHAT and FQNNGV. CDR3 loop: CASSFPGLQYF. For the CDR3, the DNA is TGTGCCAGCAGCTTCCCGGGCCTTCAGTACTTC.

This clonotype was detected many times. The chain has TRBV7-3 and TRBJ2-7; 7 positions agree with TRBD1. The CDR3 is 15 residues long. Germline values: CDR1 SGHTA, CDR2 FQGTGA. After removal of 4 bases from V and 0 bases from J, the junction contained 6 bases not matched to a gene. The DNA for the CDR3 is TGTGCCAGCAGCTCTCAGGACAGGAGCTCCTACGAGCAGTACTTC. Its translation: CASSSQDRSSYEQYF. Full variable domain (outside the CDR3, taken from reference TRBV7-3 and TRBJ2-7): GAGVSQTPSNKVTEKGKYVELRCDPISGHTALYWYRQSLGQGPEFLIYFQGTGAADDSGLPNDRFFAVRPEGSVSTLKIQRTERGDSAVYLCASSSQDRSSYEQYFGPGTRLTVT.

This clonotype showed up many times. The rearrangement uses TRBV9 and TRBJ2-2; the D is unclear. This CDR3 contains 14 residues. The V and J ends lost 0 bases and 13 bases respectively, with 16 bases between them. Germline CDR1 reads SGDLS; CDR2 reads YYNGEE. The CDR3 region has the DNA TGTGCCAGCAGCGTAGGACTTATCCCATCTTGGCTGTTTTTT. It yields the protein CASSVGLIPSWLFF. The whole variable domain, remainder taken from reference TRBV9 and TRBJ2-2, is DSGVTQTPKHLITATGQRVTLRCSPRSGDLSVYWYQQSLDQGLQFLIQYYNGEERAKGNILERFSAQQFPDLHSELNLSSLELGDSALYFCASSVGLIPSWLFFGEGSRLTVL.

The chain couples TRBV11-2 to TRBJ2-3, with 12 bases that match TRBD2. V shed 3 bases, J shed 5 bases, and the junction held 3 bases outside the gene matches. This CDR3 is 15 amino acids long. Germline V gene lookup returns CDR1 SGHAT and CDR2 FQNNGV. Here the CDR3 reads CASSFTSGGRDTQYF. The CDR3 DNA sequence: TGTGCCAGCAGCTTCACTAGCGGGGGGAGAGATACGCAGTATTTT. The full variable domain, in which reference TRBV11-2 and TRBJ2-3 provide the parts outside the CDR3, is EAGVAQSPRYKIIEKRQSVAFWCNPISGHATLYWYQQILGQGPKLLIQFQNNGVVDDSQLPKDRFSAERLKGVDSTLKIQPAKLEDSAVYLCASSFTSGGRDTQYFGPGTRLTVL.

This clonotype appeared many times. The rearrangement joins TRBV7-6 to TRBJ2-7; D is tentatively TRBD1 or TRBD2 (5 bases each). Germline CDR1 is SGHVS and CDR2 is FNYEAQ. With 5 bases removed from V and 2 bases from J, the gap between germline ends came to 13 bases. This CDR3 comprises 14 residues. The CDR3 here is CASSPGTDPYEQYF. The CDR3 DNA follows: TGTGCCAGCAGCCCCGGGACGGACCCCTACGAGCAGTACTTC.